This T cell receptor beta chain was recovered during a study of T cell changes during pregnancy in multiple sclerosis. This CDR3 comprises 12 residues. Germline loops: CDR1 MGHDK, CDR2 SYGVNS. Trimming removed 2 bases from V and 9 bases from J, with 8 bases in between. Sequencing was performed with immunoSEQ multiplex PCR; in TCRdb, only in-frame clones are kept and a portion is missing. In the table there are tens of thousands of clones, 80% to 95% of which are singletons. The source is a female donor with multiple sclerosis, enrolled in a pregnancy study. The input for sequencing was CD8+ T cells from peripheral blood mononuclear cells, taken in the third trimester of pregnancy. The V gene is TRBV25-1, the J gene TRBJ2-1; D might be TRBD1 (6 bases). CDR3: CASSEPRGEQFF. The CDR3 bases are TGTGCCAGCAGTGAACCCAGGGGTGAGCAGTTCTTC.